These 27 T cell receptor beta chains originate from one sample sequenced in a study of cytomegalovirus exposure and HLA in healthy donors. The PCR employed 60 Vbeta primers together with 13 Jbeta primers. Some clones are missing from TCRdb's copy, which holds only in-frame ones; the method was immunoSEQ multiplex PCR. This sample has around 170,000 clones, with approximately 85% found just once. Sequencing input: PBMCs. All receptors come from a woman younger than 30 in good health and CMV-seronegative.

The chain has TRBV23-1 and TRBJ1-4; 7 bases line up with TRBD1. TRBV23-1 belongs to the ORF category, with a function that is uncertain. Germline trimming cut 1 base from V and 3 bases from J; bases unmatched to any gene: 8. The CDR3 has 17 residues. CDR3 region: CASSQFIQGLPNEKLFF. Here the CDR3 DNA reads TGCGCCAGCAGTCAATTTATACAGGGGCTCCCTAATGAAAAACTGTTTTTT.

This clone was detected once. The rearrangement links TRBV7-6 to TRBJ1-1; D is unresolved. Trimming pared 1 base from V and 1 base from J, leaving 7 bases between. Germline V gene lookup returns CDR1 SGHVS and CDR2 FNYEAQ. The CDR3 is 14 amino acids. CDR3 bases: TGTGCCAGCAGCTTAGGGCTCAGGAACACTGAAGCTTTCTTT. The encoded protein is CASSLGLRNTEAFF.

The V call is TRBV27, the J call TRBJ2-7; a possible D gene is TRBD1 (5 bases). The CDR3 is made up of 12 amino acids. Germline V gives CDR1 MNHEY, CDR2 SMNVEV (reference sequence). The V end lost 3 bases, the J end lost 4 bases, and 7 bases lay between the germline ends. The DNA of the CDR3 is TGTGCCAGCAGTTTTAAGGGGTACGAGCAGTACTTC. Translating gives CASSFKGYEQYF.

This chain links TRBV7-8 with TRBJ2-1; a weak D match, TRBD1 (7 bases). Germline CDR1 is SGHVS and CDR2 is FQNEAQ. There are 15 residues in the CDR3. Trimming took off 6 bases at V and 6 bases at J, with 18 bases between the two ends. The CDR3 loop is CASRGFGQGGNEQFF. CDR3 nucleotide sequence: TGTGCCAGCAGGGGATTTGGTCAGGGGGGCAATGAGCAGTTCTTC.

The sample holds a few counts of this clone. This chain links TRBV5-1 with TRBJ2-1, with 15 bases fitting TRBD2. Losses at the gene ends were 3 bases for V and 8 bases for J; bases not matched to a gene: 12. Germline values: CDR1 SGHRS, CDR2 YFSETQ. The CDR3 covers 18 residues. The CDR3 reads CASSSEGTSGGILDEQFF. CDR3 sequence (DNA): TGCGCCAGCAGCTCGGAGGGGACTAGCGGGGGGATTCTGGATGAGCAGTTCTTC.

This chain uses TRBV1 with TRBJ2-1; TRBD1 reflects the table's D call only, with no check against the DNA. TRBV1 is termed a pseudogene. CDR3 length: 15 residues. This CDR3 is CTSSQTRLGDNEQFF. CDR3 coding DNA: TGCACCAGCAGCCAAACGAGGCTAGGGGACAATGAGCAGTTCTTC.

This chain joins TRBV5-1 and TRBJ1-1; TRBD1 matches at 11 bases. CDR1 is SGHRS and CDR2 is YFSETQ in the germline V gene. The V gene end was trimmed by 7 bases and the J gene end by 5 bases; junction bases not matched to a gene: 10. The CDR3 is 15 amino acids. The DNA of the CDR3 is TGCGCCAGCCTCGGGCGGACAGGGGGCCTAACTGAAGCTTTCTTT. Amino acids: CASLGRTGGLTEAFF.

This chain links TRBV4-2 with TRBJ2-3; the match to TRBD2 covers 15 bases. Germline CDR1 and CDR2: LGHNA and YNFKEQ. Trimming at V came to 5 bases and at J to 7 bases, leaving 13 bases not matched to a gene. This CDR3 spans 18 amino acids. In DNA, the CDR3 is TGTGCCAGCAGCACACGAACCGGGACTAGCGGGGGGCTGAATACGCAGTATTTT. This codes for CASSTRTGTSGGLNTQYF.

V is TRBV7-6 and J is TRBJ2-3; D perhaps matches TRBD2 (5 bases). CDR3 length: 15 residues. In germline, CDR1 is SGHVS, CDR2 FNYEAQ. V was cut by 1 base and J by 5 bases, with 13 bases left in between. CDR3 DNA sequence: TGTGCCAGCAGCTTAGAAAGCGGTAGTGGAGATACGCAGTATTTT. It specifies CASSLESGSGDTQYF.

The table lists this clone with a few counts. The gene calls are TRBV5-1 and TRBJ2-2; 11 bases match TRBD2. This CDR3 spans 16 amino acids. V gave up 3 bases and J gave up 6 bases; unmatched junction bases: 7. Germline loops: CDR1 SGHRS, CDR2 YFSETQ. The CDR3 loop is CASSSGTSGKPGELFF. DNA of the CDR3: TGCGCCAGCAGCTCGGGGACTAGCGGAAAACCCGGGGAGCTGTTTTTT.

This clone was seen only once. The rearrangement links TRBV7-9 to TRBJ1-2; D perhaps matches TRBD1 (6 bases). The CDR3 extends over 14 amino acids. V was trimmed by 7 bases and J by 8 bases, leaving 20 bases between them. Germline CDR1 SEHNR, CDR2 FQNEAQ (reference sequence). The CDR3 spells CASTPVTGRWGYTF. The CDR3 nucleotides are TGTGCCAGCACCCCCGTGACAGGCCGCTGGGGCTACACCTTC.

This clone turned up a few times. The chain carries TRBV19 and TRBJ1-5, with TRBD1 matching over 9 bases. The germline CDR1 and CDR2 sequences are LNHDA and SQIVND (reference sequence). This CDR3 is built from 14 residues. J was trimmed by 9 bases and V by 5 bases; bases with no gene match: 8. The CDR3 sequence: CASSSGTGLTPQHF. The DNA for the CDR3 is TGTGCCAGTAGTTCAGGGACAGGGTTAACGCCCCAGCATTTT. The entire variable domain, with the rest obtained from reference TRBV19 and TRBJ1-5, is as follows: DGGITQSPKYLFRKEGQNVTLSCEQNLNHDAMYWYRQDPGQGLRLIYYSQIVNDFQKGDIAEGYSVSREKKESFPLTVTSAQKNPTAFYLCASSSGTGLTPQHFGDGTRLSIL.

The rearrangement links TRBV2 to TRBJ1-5, with 9 bases aligning to TRBD1. This CDR3 has 14 amino acids. The V and J ends lost 6 bases and 8 bases, in that order; junction bases with no gene match: 8. CDR1 and CDR2 (germline): SNHLY, FYNNEI. The DNA of the CDR3 is TGTGCCAGCAGCCCCACAGGGGGCGTTAAGCCCCAGCATTTT. Encoded protein: CASSPTGGVKPQHF. Full variable domain (outside the CDR3, taken from reference TRBV2 and TRBJ1-5): EPEVTQTPSHQVTQMGQEVILRCVPISNHLYFYWYRQILGQKVEFLVSFYNNEISEKSEIFDDQFSVERPDGSNFTLKIRSTKLEDSAMYFCASSPTGGVKPQHFGDGTRLSIL.

The chain joins TRBV15 to TRBJ2-1; 7 bases align to TRBD2. CDR1 LNHNV and CDR2 YYDKDF come from the germline V gene (reference sequence). The CDR3 has 16 amino acids. V dropped 1 base and J dropped 7; count of bases not matched to a gene: 10. CDR3 DNA sequence: TGTGCCACCAGCAGAGGTGGCGGGAGCAATAGGAATGAGCAGTTCTTC. Encoded protein: CATSRGGGSNRNEQFF.

The CDR3 here is CASSIDHSGSSYEQYF. CDR3 nucleotides: TGTGCCAGTAGTATAGATCATAGCGGGAGTTCCTACGAGCAGTACTTC. The gene calls are TRBV19 and TRBJ2-7; 9 nucleotides line up with TRBD2. This CDR3 has 16 residues. The V and J ends lost 0 bases and 1 base, in that order; junction bases with no gene match: 4. Germline lookup yields CDR1 LNHDA and CDR2 SQIVND (reference sequence).

The J gene is TRBJ1-2, the V gene TRBV6-1; D perhaps matches TRBD1 (6 bases). CDR1 is MNHNS, CDR2 SASEGT, per germline. CDR3 length equals 15 residues. The ends were cut back, 2 bases at V and 4 bases at J, with 14 bases in the middle. The CDR3 nucleotides read TGTGCCAGCAGTGAAAGGGGGGGAGGGTCCTATGGCTACACCTTC. Translation: CASSERGGGSYGYTF.

DNA for the CDR3: TGTGCCAGCAGCCAAGATGGAAGGGGAAATTCACCCCTCCACTTT. Residues: CASSQDGRGNSPLHF. The chain has TRBV14 and TRBJ1-6, with D maybe TRBD1 (5 bases). Germline V CDR1 and CDR2: SGHDN, FVKESK. V was clipped by 0 bases and J by 7 bases, with 10 bases between them. This CDR3 region has 15 residues.

This chain uses TRBV6-5 with TRBJ1-2; TRBD1 aligns across 10 bases. Trimming at V came to 2 bases and at J to 4 bases, leaving 7 bases not matched to a gene. CDR1 and CDR2 from the germline V gene are MNHEY and SVGAGI. The CDR3 runs to 16 residues. CDR3 protein: CASSYLGGQGVYGYTF. CDR3 bases: TGTGCCAGCAGTTACCTCGGCGGACAGGGGGTCTATGGCTACACCTTC.

This clone was detected a few times. Written as DNA, the CDR3 is TGTGCCAGCACCTTTGCCTACGTCAGGGGTGGGAACACTGAAGCTTTCTTT. Translated, it gives CASTFAYVRGGNTEAFF. This sequence joins TRBV7-6 and TRBJ1-1; tentative D call: TRBD1 (6 bases). The CDR3 extends over 17 amino acids. Trimming stripped 7 bases from V and 1 base from J, with 22 bases between. Germline CDR1 and CDR2: SGHVS and FNYEAQ.

The chain uses TRBV10-2 and TRBJ2-2, with TRBD1 matching 9 bases. The CDR3 contains 15 residues. V was pared by 8 bases and J by 3 bases, with 7 bases of the junction left unmatched. From germline, CDR1 is WSHSY and CDR2 SAAADI. The CDR3 region is CASRPGQGYTGELFF. The CDR3 DNA follows: TGCGCCAGCCGGCCGGGACAGGGCTACACCGGGGAGCTGTTTTTT.

The chain carries TRBV27 and TRBJ1-6, with 7 bases lining up with TRBD1. Trimming at V came to 2 bases and at J to 7 bases, leaving 5 bases not matched to a gene. Germline-derived CDR1 and CDR2 are MNHEY and SMNVEV (reference sequence). There are 15 residues in the CDR3. CDR3 nucleotide sequence: TGTGCCAGCAGTTTAGGGACAGAAAGAAATTCACCCCTCCACTTT. Translated, it gives CASSLGTERNSPLHF.

This clone showed up just a few times. The J gene is TRBJ2-1, the V gene TRBV6-1; D might be TRBD2 (6 bases). Germline V gene lookup returns CDR1 MNHNS and CDR2 SASEGT. This CDR3 is 12 amino acids long. The germline V and J ends were trimmed by 6 bases and 12 bases, with 15 bases remaining between them. The CDR3 spells CASSRLGTGQFF. The CDR3 nucleotides read TGTGCCAGCAGCCGACTAGGAACGGGGCAGTTCTTC.

This chain links TRBV6-1 with TRBJ1-2; TRBD1 matches 11 bases. V shed 2 bases, J shed 4 bases, and the junction held 6 bases outside the gene matches. CDR3 length: 16 amino acids. Germline CDR1 reads MNHNS; CDR2 reads SASEGT. The CDR3 DNA is TGTGCCAGCAGTGAATGGACAGGGGGCGGGAGCTATGGCTACACCTTC. Its translation: CASSEWTGGGSYGYTF.

This sequence joins TRBV7-7 and TRBJ1-1; D is undetermined. In germline, CDR1 is SSHAT, CDR2 FNYEAQ (reference sequence). The CDR3 is 13 amino acids. V was shortened by 1 base and J by 3 bases, with 6 bases between the two germline ends. CDR3 protein: CASSLDSYTEAFF. CDR3 nucleotides: TGTGCCAGCAGCTTAGACAGCTACACTGAAGCTTTCTTT.

This clone was seen a handful of times. J is TRBJ1-1 and V is TRBV2, with 7 bases identical to TRBD1. The CDR3 runs 14 residues. J lost 2 bases, V lost 7 bases, and 7 bases had no gene match. CDR1 SNHLY and CDR2 FYNNEI come from the germline V gene. In nucleotides, the CDR3 is TGTGCCAGCACCCCGGGACAGCTTAACACTGAAGCTTTCTTT. As protein: CASTPGQLNTEAFF.

The J gene is TRBJ2-4, the V gene TRBV25-1, with D perhaps TRBD2 (5 bases). Trimming took 3 bases from V and 6 from J, leaving 12 bases between them. The CDR3 loop spans 14 amino acids. CDR1 is MGHDK and CDR2 is SYGVNS in the germline V gene. CDR3 region: CASSDIRGTNIQYF. The CDR3 DNA follows: TGTGCCAGCAGTGATATACGGGGAACAAACATTCAGTACTTC. The full variable domain, its missing parts supplied by reference TRBV25-1 and TRBJ2-4, is EADIYQTPRYLVIGTGKKITLECSQTMGHDKMYWYQQDPGMELHLIHYSYGVNSTEKGDLSSESTVSRIRTEHFPLTLESARPSHTSQYLCASSDIRGTNIQYFGAGTRLSVL.

Concerning this clone itself: An end of the junction differs from the germline gene, which may be a read error. This chain connects TRBV6-6 to TRBJ1-5; 7 nucleotides match TRBD1. CDR1 and CDR2 from the germline V gene are MNHNY and SVGAGI (reference sequence). The CDR3 sequence is 16 residues long. The CDR3 DNA follows: TGTGCCAGCAATTACAGGGGCTGGGCGGGCAATCAGCCCCAGCATTTT. The encoded protein is CASNYRGWAGNQPQHF.